One sample yielded the 10 T cell receptor beta chains listed below, sequenced in a study of blood T cell repertoires in COVID-19. Measured with immunoSEQ multiplex PCR; TCRdb has only the in-frame clones, and not every one. The repertoire includes 70,000 or so clones, around 90% of them detected once, and 8.5% sits in the top ten. The sequenced sample was peripheral blood. Receptors were obtained from a human donor in a cohort sampled during active COVID-19.

V is TRBV7-2 and J is TRBJ1-2; the D gene is possibly TRBD1 (5 bases). The CDR3 is 16 amino acids. CDR1 is SGHTA, CDR2 FQGNSA, per germline. Trimming took 6 bases from V and 6 from J, leaving 23 bases between them. In DNA form, the CDR3 reads TGTGCCAGCAGAGCAATGCTACGACAGCCCTCAGATGGCTACACCTTC. It specifies CASRAMLRQPSDGYTF.

CDR3 bases: TGTGCCAGCAGCTCCCCGGGACTAGTCCCCTACGAGCAGTACTTC. Amino acid sequence: CASSSPGLVPYEQYF. The rearrangement uses TRBV11-2 and TRBJ2-7; 8 bases agree with TRBD2. J lost 2 bases, V lost 4 bases, and 7 bases had no gene match. Germline V gene sequence: CDR1 SGHAT, CDR2 FQNNGV. CDR3 size: 15 residues.

A few counts support this clone. V gene TRBV5-6 combines with J gene TRBJ2-7; 7 positions match TRBD1. CDR1 and CDR2 (germline): SGHDT, YYEEEE. V gave up 3 bases and J gave up 1 base; unmatched junction bases: 4. This CDR3 is 14 amino acids long. CDR3: CASSWGTDSYEQYF. As DNA, the CDR3 is TGTGCCAGCAGCTGGGGGACAGATTCCTACGAGCAGTACTTC.

The chain carries TRBV27 and TRBJ2-7, with D possibly matching TRBD1 (6 bases). The CDR3 has 11 residues. V was clipped by 4 bases and J by 7 bases, with 8 bases between them. Germline V lookup: CDR1 MNHEY, CDR2 SMNVEV (reference sequence). The CDR3 protein is CASSSGQEQYF. Here the CDR3 DNA reads TGTGCCAGCAGTTCCGGACAGGAGCAGTACTTC.

In DNA form, the CDR3 reads TGTGCCAGCAGGGCGGGGAGCAATCAGCCCCAGCATTTT. Translating it yields CASRAGSNQPQHF. The rearrangement joins TRBV6-5 to TRBJ1-5; D is uncertain. Germline CDR1 is MNHEY and CDR2 is SVGAGI. The V end lost 6 bases, the J end lost 1 base, and 7 bases lay between the germline ends. The CDR3 is made up of 13 amino acids.

The rearrangement joins TRBV7-8 to TRBJ1-1, with 8 bases aligning to TRBD1. The CDR3 spans 18 residues. Trimming at V came to 3 bases and at J to 0 bases, leaving 12 bases not matched to a gene. Germline V lookup: CDR1 SGHVS, CDR2 FQNEAQ. The CDR3: CASSLSDRGQGMNTEAFF. The DNA for the CDR3 is TGTGCCAGCAGCTTGAGCGACAGGGGTCAAGGGATGAACACTGAAGCTTTCTTT.

This rearrangement joins TRBV9 to TRBJ2-3; 14 nucleotides match TRBD2. The CDR3 length is 18 residues. The V and J ends lost 3 bases and 6 bases, in that order; junction bases with no gene match: 12. Germline assignment: CDR1 SGDLS and CDR2 YYNGEE. This CDR3 is CASSERTSGGWITDTQYF. CDR3 in DNA: TGTGCCAGCAGCGAGAGGACTAGCGGGGGGTGGATCACGGATACGCAGTATTTT.

The rearrangement links TRBV10-3 to TRBJ1-2; 7 positions match TRBD1. The CDR3 is 13 residues long. Germline V gene sequence: CDR1 ENHRY, CDR2 SYGVKD. With V trimmed by 5 bases and J by 6 bases, 6 bases remained unmatched. CDR3 sequence reads: CAISQGGEDGYTF. Here the CDR3 DNA reads TGTGCCATCAGTCAAGGGGGCGAAGATGGCTACACCTTC.

CDR3 sequence: CASSDQRETQYF. DNA of the CDR3: TGTGCCAGTAGTGACCAGAGGGAGACCCAGTACTTC. The chain uses TRBV19 and TRBJ2-5; D gene uncertain. The CDR3 length is 12 residues. V lost 5 bases and J lost 5, with 9 bases in between. Germline loops: CDR1 LNHDA, CDR2 SQIVND (reference sequence).

The chain is built from TRBV9 and TRBJ1-1, with 10 bases that match TRBD1. V trimming: 4 bases; J trimming: 0 bases; junction bases outside the gene matches: 6. The germline V gene encodes CDR1 SGDLS and CDR2 YYNGEE. The CDR3 is 16 residues long. CDR3: CASSPRTGGMNTEAFF. CDR3 coding DNA: TGTGCCAGCAGCCCCCGGACAGGGGGAATGAACACTGAAGCTTTCTTT.